The entry below gives a single T cell receptor beta chain sequence along with its context. Many counts were recorded for this clonotype. Its antigen specificity is not known. It has no much larger one-base neighbor in the sample; base qualities were not kept. These data come from a study of breast tumors, draining lymph nodes, adjacent tissues listed by TCRdb under 2016. With regard to the full study: TCR beta repertoires were compared across tumor, adjacent nontumor tissue and axillary lymph nodes obtained from breast cancer patients. In human breast cancer, the study set out to assess how tumor, surrounding tissue and draining lymph node repertoires relate to one another and whether T cells might be exchanged between them.

Sequences SGHNT (CDR1) and YYREEE (CDR2) are obtained from the germline V gene (reference sequence). V is shortened by 5 bases, J by 4 bases, and the region joining them spans 14 bases. The CDR3 runs 14 amino acids, cysteine and phenylalanine included. CDR3 DNA only is kept here, 42 bases in frame from base 1. The lymph node samples were taken from the axillary draining lymph nodes of breast cancer patients. The listed sequencing device is Illumina HiSeq 2000. TCR beta chain libraries were generated by multiplex PCR amplification. The amplified TCR beta chain products were analyzed by high-throughput sequencing. Using fastp trimming at Q25 and MiXCR clonotype assembly, TCRdb reanalyzed the public sequencing data and kept in-frame beta chains. Entries that share a CDR3 protein sequence are merged under the most common genes and DNA. A total of 130,000 or so distinct CDR3 sequences appear in this sample, approximately 20% of them only once. Together, the top ten hold just over 2.5% of the sample.

Beyond this particular receptor, the publication reports: In luminal-like breast cancer, tumor and nontumor tissue repertoires resembled each other significantly more than in basal-like breast cancer. Tumor T-cell repertoires showed less diversity than lymph node repertoires and more diversity than nontumor tissue repertoires, and tumor T-cell repertoires showed preferential V and J gene usage. A scenario in which most tumor T cells derive from the lymph node and then expand within tumor tissue was judged to be consistent with the data. The conclusion that tumor T cells originate in lymph nodes was presented as consistent with a hypothesis rather than as directly demonstrated.

Input material: axillary lymph node tissue. The origin of this receptor is a female donor with breast cancer. Some clones in this sample may be carry-over from other donors' samples. Recombination joined TRBV5-4 with TRBJ2-3, with no confidently assigned D gene. The nucleotide sequence reads TGTGCCAGCAGTCCCGGGCCCCCCGCAGATACGCAGTATTTT. It translates as CASSPGPPADTQYF. Outside the CDR3, residues come from the reference TRBV5-4 and TRBJ2-3 proteins, so the full variable domain is: ETGVTQSPTHLIKTRGQQVTLRCSSQSGHNTVSWYQQALGQGPQFIFQYYREEENGRGNFPPRFSGLQFPNYSSELNVNALELDDSALYLCASSPGPPADTQYFGPGTRLTVL.